The clone carrying this TCR beta chain came up once. Using immunoSEQ multiplex PCR, the repertoire was profiled, and TCRdb retains in-frame clones only, with some absent. This table holds approximately 92,000 clones, roughly nine tenths found once. The sample belongs to a study of T cell responses to AZD1222 COVID-19 vaccine. As for the study in general: Second-dose groups at about 4 or about 12 weeks were pooled.

V lost 7 bases and J 5 bases, leaving 23 bases between the germline ends. The CDR3 runs to 15 residues. Germline assignment: CDR1 SQVTM and CDR2 ANQGSEA. The V call is TRBV29-1, the J call TRBJ1-2, with D possibly TRBD1 on 5 matching bases. The source of this sequence is an adult in good health. Source: peripheral blood, taken on day 0 of AZD1222 vaccination. This CDR3 is CSDLGRGNLGYGYTF. The CDR3, as DNA: TGCAGCGACCTCGGAAGGGGAAACCTGGGGTATGGCTACACCTTC. Drawing the rest from reference TRBV29-1 and TRBJ1-2, the complete variable domain is SAVISQKPSRDICQRGTSLTIQCQVDSQVTMMFWYRQQPGQSLTLIATANQGSEATYESGFVIDKFPISRPNLTFSTLTVSNMSPEDSSIYLCSDLGRGNLGYGYTFGSGTRLTVV.